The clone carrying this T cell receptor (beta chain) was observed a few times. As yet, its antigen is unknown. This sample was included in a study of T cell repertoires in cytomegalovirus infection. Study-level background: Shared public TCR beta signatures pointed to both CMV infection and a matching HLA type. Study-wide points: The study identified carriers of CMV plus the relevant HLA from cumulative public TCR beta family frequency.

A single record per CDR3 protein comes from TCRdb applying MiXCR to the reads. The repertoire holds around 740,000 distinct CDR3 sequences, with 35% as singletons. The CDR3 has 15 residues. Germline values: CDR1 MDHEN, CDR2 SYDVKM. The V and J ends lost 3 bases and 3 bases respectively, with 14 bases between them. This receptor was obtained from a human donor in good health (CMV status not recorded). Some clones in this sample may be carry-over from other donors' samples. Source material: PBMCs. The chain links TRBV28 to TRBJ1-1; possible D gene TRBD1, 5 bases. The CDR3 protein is CASSFGQGGHTEAFF. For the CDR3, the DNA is TGTGCCAGCAGTTTCGGCCAGGGAGGGCACACTGAAGCTTTCTTT.